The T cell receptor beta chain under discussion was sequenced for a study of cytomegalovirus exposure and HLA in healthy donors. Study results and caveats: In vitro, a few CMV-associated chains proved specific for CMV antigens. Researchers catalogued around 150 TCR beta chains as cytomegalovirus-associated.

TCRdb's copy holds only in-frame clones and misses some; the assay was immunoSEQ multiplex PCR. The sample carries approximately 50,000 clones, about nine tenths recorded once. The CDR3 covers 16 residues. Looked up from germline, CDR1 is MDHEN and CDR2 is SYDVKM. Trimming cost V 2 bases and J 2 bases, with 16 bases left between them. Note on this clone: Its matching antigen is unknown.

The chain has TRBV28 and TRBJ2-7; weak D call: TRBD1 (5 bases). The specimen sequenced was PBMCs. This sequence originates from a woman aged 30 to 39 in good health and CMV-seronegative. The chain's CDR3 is CASSLPPTQGTYEQYF. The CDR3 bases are TGTGCCAGCAGTTTACCCCCCACCCAGGGTACCTACGAGCAGTACTTC.